This T cell receptor (beta chain) is from a study of blood T cell repertoires in COVID-19 (dated by TCRdb to 2018 to 2021). Study-level background: Samples covering the acute and convalescent phases of COVID-19 were provided by collaborators in the United States, Italy and Spain. HLA class I and class II types, where available, came from metadata supplied by the sample provider rather than from assay-based typing. Samples came from the ongoing ImmuneRACE study (first 160 participants) plus 1,254 subjects from 6 global collaborators. A de-identified subject ID, COVID-19 status, age in years and sex were almost always included in the sample metadata. Subjects who had been exposed to COVID-19, were actively infected with it, or had recovered from it provided the deeply sampled blood TCRbeta repertoires that made up the dataset. The repertoires were released in a freely available public database intended as a resource for research on the immune response to SARS-CoV-2. The material from the prospective study consisted of cDNA or gDNA derived from T cells, B-cell-depleted T cells, or PBMCs.

Overall results and qualifications from the work: Clinical and demographic metadata were provided uncurated, with the amount varying by source and participant.

V is shortened by 5 bases, J by 7 bases, and the region joining them spans 14 bases. The CDR3, from cysteine to phenylalanine, totals 13 residues. Only the CDR3 portion is preserved as DNA: 39 bases, with reading frame beginning at the first base. Reading the germline V gene (reference sequence) gives CDR1 SEHNR and CDR2 FQNEAQ. Points on this clone: Which antigen it targets is not known. One base away there is no much larger clone; base qualities are not given.

TCRbeta CDR3 regions were amplified from genomic DNA using the immunoSEQ Assay, a bias-controlled multiplex PCR. The authors' pipeline ran thus. The number of nucleated cells in each sample was estimated by amplification of reference gene primers within the assay. To quantify the absolute abundance of each unique TCRbeta CDR3 rearrangement, sequence reads were collapsed and filtered. Productive Simpson clonality was computed per sample as the square root of Simpson's diversity index over productive rearrangements. TCRdb's version of the immuneACCESS table is confined to in-frame rearrangements and falls short of the full clone set. An unresolved V gene accounts for under half of the shortfall where checked; the remainder is of unknown origin. The V and J calls and clone size come from that table; D and trimming were worked out from the DNA. The sample table holds under 150,000 clones, of which approximately 81% were seen once. Of the sample, roughly 4.3% falls within the top ten clones.

Collaborating institutions collected whole blood in K2EDTA tubes following their own protocols. Collaborator samples were shipped for TCRbeta analysis as frozen whole blood, isolated PBMCs, or DNA extracted from either sample type. The rearrangement combines TRBV7-9 with TRBJ1-2; the D gene cannot be resolved reliably. The source of this sequence is a woman older than 75 with acute or convalescent COVID-19. The sequenced material came from peripheral blood. The CDR3 amino acid sequence is: CASSPQWESGYTF. The DNA sequence reads TGTGCCAGCAGCCCCCAATGGGAGTCTGGCTACACCTTC.